Listed below are T cell receptor beta chains from one sample, sequenced in a study of response to subunit inactivated influenza vaccine. Via MiXCR, TCRdb re-called the RT-PCR reads, giving one row per CDR3 protein. The table shows around 500,000 distinct CDR3 sequences, with approximately 10% occurring only once. Sequencing was performed on PBMCs from blood, taken 40 to 50 days after vaccination. These receptors came from a man aged 50 to 60 who received an inactivated influenza vaccine. Both conserved end residues are part of each CDR3. A D gene is named only where the DNA matches it firmly. The size field is filled for only some rows; it gives once, few, many or a size class.

clone_size: many
d_call: TRBD2
v_call: TRBV10-3
j_call: TRBJ2-1
cdr3_aa: CAISESEGLADNEQFF
cdr3_nt: TGTGCCATCAGTGAGTCTGAGGGACTAGCGGACAATGAGCAGTTCTTC

clone_size: many
d_call: TRBD2
v_call: TRBV28
j_call: TRBJ2-7
cdr3_aa: CASSFRLAGGLYEQYF
cdr3_nt: TGTGCCAGCAGTTTCCGACTAGCGGGAGGGTTGTACGAGCAGTACTTC

clone_size: -
d_call: TRBD1
v_call: TRBV28
j_call: TRBJ2-7
cdr3_aa: CASSPFGTGFFEQYF
cdr3_nt: TGTGCCAGCAGTCCCTTCGGGACAGGGTTTTTCGAGCAGTACTTC

clone_size: few
d_call: -
v_call: TRBV19
j_call: TRBJ1-4
cdr3_aa: CATTGFGANEKLFF
cdr3_nt: TGTGCCACCACGGGATTTGGAGCCAATGAAAAACTGTTTTTT

clone_size: many
d_call: TRBD2
v_call: TRBV12-3/TRBV12-4
j_call: TRBJ2-1
cdr3_aa: CASRILAGGGDEQFF
cdr3_nt: TGTGCCAGCAGGATCCTAGCGGGAGGTGGTGATGAGCAGTTCTTC

clone_size: -
d_call: TRBD1
v_call: TRBV12-3/TRBV12-4
j_call: TRBJ2-2
cdr3_aa: CASSGDRRNTGELFF
cdr3_nt: TGTGCCAGCAGTGGGGACAGGCGAAACACCGGGGAGCTGTTTTTT

clone_size: -
d_call: -
v_call: TRBV9
j_call: TRBJ2-4
cdr3_aa: CASSVSGKEQYF
cdr3_nt: TGTGCCAGCAGCGTTTCGGGGAAAGAACAGTACTTC

clone_size: -
d_call: -
v_call: TRBV6-2/TRBV6-3
j_call: TRBJ2-7
cdr3_aa: CASSYRSYEQYF
cdr3_nt: TGTGCCAGCAGTTACAGGTCATACGAGCAGTACTTC

clone_size: many
d_call: -
v_call: TRBV28
j_call: TRBJ1-1
cdr3_aa: CASTAEIMNTEAFF
cdr3_nt: TGTGCCAGCACGGCGGAGATTATGAACACTGAAGCTTTCTTT

clone_size: many
d_call: -
v_call: TRBV29-1
j_call: TRBJ2-1
cdr3_aa: CSVPRGASSYNEQFF
cdr3_nt: TGCAGCGTTCCTCGGGGTGCAAGCTCCTACAATGAGCAGTTCTTC

clone_size: -
d_call: TRBD1
v_call: TRBV20-1
j_call: TRBJ2-1
cdr3_aa: CSALPTGAYNEQFF
cdr3_nt: TGCAGTGCTCTACCCACAGGGGCGTACAATGAGCAGTTCTTC

clone_size: many
d_call: TRBD2
v_call: TRBV28
j_call: TRBJ2-3
cdr3_aa: CASKMAGGATDTQYF
cdr3_nt: TGTGCCAGCAAAATGGCGGGGGGCGCTACAGATACGCAGTATTTT

clone_size: few
d_call: -
v_call: TRBV5-6
j_call: TRBJ2-7
cdr3_aa: CASSWGFSSYEQYF
cdr3_nt: TGTGCCAGCAGCTGGGGATTCAGCTCCTACGAGCAGTACTTC

clone_size: many
d_call: -
v_call: TRBV12-3/TRBV12-4
j_call: TRBJ2-1
cdr3_aa: CASGTSNVRNEQFF
cdr3_nt: TGTGCCAGCGGTACTAGTAACGTGCGGAATGAGCAGTTCTTC

clone_size: -
d_call: TRBD1
v_call: TRBV11-2
j_call: TRBJ2-1
cdr3_aa: CASSLTGQGVLNEQFF
cdr3_nt: TGTGCCAGCAGCTTAACGGGACAGGGGGTCCTCAATGAGCAGTTCTTC

clone_size: -
d_call: -
v_call: TRBV5-1
j_call: TRBJ2-3
cdr3_aa: CASSPGSEDTQYF
cdr3_nt: TGCGCCAGCAGCCCCGGCAGCGAAGATACGCAGTATTTT

clone_size: -
d_call: -
v_call: TRBV28
j_call: TRBJ2-7
cdr3_aa: CASRFTGVRSYEQYF
cdr3_nt: TGTGCCAGCAGGTTCACGGGAGTTAGGTCCTACGAGCAGTACTTC

clone_size: -
d_call: TRBD1
v_call: TRBV7-9
j_call: TRBJ2-1
cdr3_aa: CASSPPGQGLFNEQFF
cdr3_nt: TGTGCCAGCAGCCCGCCTGGACAGGGGTTATTCAATGAGCAGTTCTTC

clone_size: -
d_call: -
v_call: TRBV20-1
j_call: TRBJ1-4
cdr3_aa: CSATGSSTNEKLFF
cdr3_nt: TGCAGTGCCACTGGTAGTTCAACTAATGAAAAACTGTTTTTT

clone_size: many
d_call: -
v_call: TRBV3-1
j_call: TRBJ2-7
cdr3_aa: CASSQAGSQYF
cdr3_nt: TGTGCCAGCAGCCAGGCGGGATCGCAGTACTTC

clone_size: many
d_call: -
v_call: TRBV6-5
j_call: TRBJ1-4
cdr3_aa: CASSYSGYLNEKLFF
cdr3_nt: TGTGCCAGCAGTTACTCGGGATACCTAAATGAAAAACTGTTTTTT

clone_size: -
d_call: -
v_call: TRBV9
j_call: TRBJ2-5
cdr3_aa: CASSVEKETQYF
cdr3_nt: TGTGCCAGCAGCGTAGAAAAAGAGACCCAGTACTTC

clone_size: -
d_call: -
v_call: TRBV5-1
j_call: TRBJ2-6
cdr3_aa: CASSLAFGIGANVLTF
cdr3_nt: TGCGCCAGCAGCTTGGCCTTCGGGATCGGGGCCAACGTCCTGACTTTC

clone_size: many
d_call: TRBD1
v_call: TRBV5-1
j_call: TRBJ2-5
cdr3_aa: CASSRGGQGQETQYF
cdr3_nt: TGCGCCAGCAGCAGGGGTGGACAGGGACAAGAGACCCAGTACTTC

clone_size: -
d_call: -
v_call: TRBV6-5
j_call: TRBJ2-7
cdr3_aa: CASSYSILGITYEQYF
cdr3_nt: TGTGCCAGCAGTTACTCGATTCTTGGCATTACCTACGAGCAGTACTTC

clone_size: -
d_call: -
v_call: TRBV15
j_call: TRBJ2-5
cdr3_aa: CATSTVGGGETQYF
cdr3_nt: TGTGCCACCAGCACCGTAGGGGGGGGGGAGACCCAGTACTTC